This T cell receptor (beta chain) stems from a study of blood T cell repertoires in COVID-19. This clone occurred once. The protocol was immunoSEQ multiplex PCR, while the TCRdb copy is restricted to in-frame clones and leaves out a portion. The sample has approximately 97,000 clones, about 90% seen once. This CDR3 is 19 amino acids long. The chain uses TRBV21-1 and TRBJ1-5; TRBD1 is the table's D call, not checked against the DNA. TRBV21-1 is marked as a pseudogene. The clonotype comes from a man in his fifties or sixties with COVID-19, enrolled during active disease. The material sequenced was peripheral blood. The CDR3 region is CASSKDPTRGVTSNQPQHF. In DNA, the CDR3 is TGTGCCAGCAGCAAAGACCCCACCAGGGGGGTTACTAGCAATCAGCCCCAGCATTTT.